This TCR beta chain was captured by sequencing in a study of blood T cell repertoires in COVID-19. Overall study: Material from acute and convalescent COVID-19 was sourced from the United States, Italy and Spain.

This clone has just one count. This CDR3 is built from 13 residues. Germline CDR1 reads SGHVS; CDR2 reads FNYEAQ. V was pared by 4 bases and J by 6 bases, with 12 bases between. How the authors handled the data: Amplification of reference gene primers provided the estimated nucleated cell counts. Clones were read by immunoSEQ multiplex PCR, and TCRdb kept only the in-frame ones, dropping some. The V and J calls and the clone size are those of that table, but D and trimming were determined from the DNA. The data show 150,000 to 200,000 clones, around four fifths seen once. This TCR derives from a man aged 65-85 years with acute or convalescent COVID-19. Sample: peripheral blood. V is TRBV7-6 and J is TRBJ1-2; a possible D gene is TRBD1 (6 bases). CDR3 protein: CASSSTGLDGYTF. DNA for the CDR3: TGTGCCAGCAGCTCAACAGGGCTCGATGGCTACACCTTC. Using reference TRBV7-6 and TRBJ1-2 for the parts outside the CDR3, the full variable domain is GAGVSQSPRYKVTKRGQDVALRCDPISGHVSLYWYRQALGQGPEFLTYFNYEAQQDKSGLPNDRFSAERPEGSISTLTIQRTEQRDSAMYRCASSSTGLDGYTFGSGTRLTVV.